The next 12 T cell receptor beta chains were all read from a single sample in a study of blood T cell repertoires in COVID-19 (dated by TCRdb to 2020 to 2022). The method was the immunoSEQ multiplex PCR assay. What TCRdb holds here is the immuneACCESS table cut down to in-frame rearrangements. Part of the clones is not present; checked against another copy, under half of the missing clones reflect an unresolved V gene, and the others are unexplained. Within this sample are 210,000 or so clones, with roughly nine tenths of them counted one time only. The ten largest clonotypes hold approximately 2.8% of the sample. Sequenced material: PBMCs or T cells enriched from blood (not recorded which). The source of these receptors is a woman aged 45-65 years in a cohort exposed to, infected with or recovered from COVID-19 (not recorded which).

This clone has a handful of counts. V usage is TRBV7-3 and J usage is TRBJ1-2, with 9 bases identical to TRBD1. V lost 5 bases and J lost 8; bases outside the gene matches: 12. This CDR3 is built from 15 residues. The germline gives CDR1 SGHTA, CDR2 FQGTGA. In nucleotides, the CDR3 is TGTGCCAGCAGCCCCACCGACAGGGGGACGGAGGGCTACACCTTC. Translated, it gives CASSPTDRGTEGYTF. The whole variable domain, filled in from reference TRBV7-3 and TRBJ1-2, reads GAGVSQTPSNKVTEKGKYVELRCDPISGHTALYWYRQSLGQGPEFLIYFQGTGAADDSGLPNDRFFAVRPEGSVSTLKIQRTERGDSAVYLCASSPTDRGTEGYTFGSGTRLTVV.

In this sample, this clone turned up once. The J gene is TRBJ2-5, the V gene TRBV7-2; 14 bases line up with TRBD2. The CDR3 is 17 residues long. Germline-derived CDR1 and CDR2 are SGHTA and FQGNSA. Germline trimming cut 1 base from V and 6 bases from J; bases unmatched to any gene: 7. The CDR3 reads CASSLVSTSGGVKTQYF. Written as DNA, the CDR3 is TGTGCCAGCAGCTTAGTCTCGACTAGCGGGGGGGTTAAGACCCAGTACTTC. The variable domain in full, completed from reference TRBV7-2 and TRBJ2-5, reads GAGVSQSPSNKVTEKGKDVELRCDPISGHTALYWYRQSLGQGLEFLIYFQGNSAPDKSGLPSDRFSAERTGGSVSTLTIQRTQQEDSAVYLCASSLVSTSGGVKTQYFGPGTRLLVL.

The chain is built from TRBV5-1 and TRBJ2-3; TRBD2 matches at 8 bases. Germline V gene lookup returns CDR1 SGHRS and CDR2 YFSETQ. After removal of 5 bases from V and 3 bases from J, the junction contained 8 bases not matched to a gene. CDR3 length equals 15 residues. This CDR3 is CASSGGGPSTDTQYF. DNA for the CDR3: TGCGCCAGCAGTGGCGGGGGGCCTTCAACAGATACGCAGTATTTT.

The chain carries TRBV5-6 and TRBJ2-4; 9 bases align to TRBD1. CDR1 SGHDT and CDR2 YYEEEE come from the germline V gene. V dropped 4 bases and J dropped 0; count of bases not matched to a gene: 14. The CDR3 sequence is 19 residues long. The CDR3 region has the DNA TGTGCCAGCAGCGGCGAGGGACAGGGCGATTCCCTAGCCAAAAACATTCAGTACTTC. It codes for CASSGEGQGDSLAKNIQYF.

The chain links TRBV7-9 to TRBJ2-1; 7 bases match TRBD1. The germline gives CDR1 SEHNR, CDR2 FQNEAQ (reference sequence). The CDR3 covers 16 residues. Germline trimming cut 6 bases from V and 4 bases from J; bases unmatched to any gene: 12. The CDR3 nucleotides are TGTGCCAGCAGTACTCGGCCGGGACAGATGTACAATGAGCAGTTCTTC. Its protein is CASSTRPGQMYNEQFF.

V is TRBV18 and J is TRBJ1-2; D possibly corresponds to TRBD1 (5 bases). The CDR3 spans 15 residues. Trimming took 3 bases from V and 7 from J, leaving 18 bases between them. Germline V gives CDR1 KGHSH, CDR2 LQKENI. For the CDR3, the DNA is TGTGCCAGCTCACCTATAGACGGGGGGTTGAGTGGCTACACCTTC. It is translated as CASSPIDGGLSGYTF.

The chain employs TRBV28 and TRBJ2-7; 10 bases are shared with TRBD1. CDR1 is MDHEN, CDR2 SYDVKM, per germline. Unmatched junction bases numbered 15, after V lost 10 bases and J lost 0 bases. The CDR3 covers 17 residues. The CDR3 DNA is TGTGCCACCGCCGGGACAGGGGCAGTTGGTCGCTCCTACGAGCAGTACTTC. This gives the protein CATAGTGAVGRSYEQYF.

The chain carries TRBV15 and TRBJ1-1; 11 bases map to TRBD1. This CDR3 has 16 residues. Germline V lookup: CDR1 LNHNV, CDR2 YYDKDF (reference sequence). V was pared by 8 bases and J by 0 bases, with 8 bases of the junction left unmatched. CDR3 DNA sequence: TGTGCCACCGGACAGGGGGCCGGACTTATGAACACTGAAGCTTTCTTT. This encodes CATGQGAGLMNTEAFF.

The genes are TRBV30 and TRBJ1-1; 8 nucleotides line up with TRBD1. After removal of 0 bases from V and 11 bases from J, the junction contained 11 bases not matched to a gene. This CDR3 is built from 14 residues. Looked up from germline, CDR1 is GTSNPN and CDR2 is SVGIG (reference sequence). CDR3 sequence (DNA): TGTGCCTGGAGTGTACGAGGCACAGGGGGATTGGCTTTCTTT. It yields the protein CAWSVRGTGGLAFF.

The genes are TRBV12-3 or TRBV12-4 and TRBJ1-1; D is uncertain. Trimming stripped 6 bases from V and 6 bases from J, with 11 bases between. This CDR3 contains 12 residues. The CDR3 DNA reads TGTGCCAGCAGCCGCGGAGGCCCTGAAGCTTTCTTT. It yields the protein CASSRGGPEAFF.

This chain joins TRBV29-1 and TRBJ2-7; perhaps TRBD1 as D (6 bases). CDR1 SQVTM and CDR2 ANQGSEA come from the germline V gene. CDR3 length equals 12 residues. The germline V and J ends were trimmed by 4 bases and 3 bases, with 10 bases remaining between them. This CDR3 reads CSVARTDYEQYF. Here the CDR3 DNA reads TGCAGCGTTGCACGGACAGACTACGAGCAGTACTTC.

This clone was seen a handful of times. The V call is TRBV7-9, the J call TRBJ1-1, with a weak D call TRBD1 (5 bases). This CDR3 is built from 14 residues. Germline values: CDR1 SEHNR, CDR2 FQNEAQ (reference sequence). Trimming took off 5 bases at V and 2 bases at J, with 12 bases between the two ends. The CDR3, as DNA: TGTGCCAGCAGCGCCCGACAGCAAAACACTGAAGCTTTCTTT. This gives the protein CASSARQQNTEAFF.